Following are 17 T cell receptor beta chains from one sample sequenced in a study of shared clonotypes between healthy human individuals. Assay used: immunoSEQ multiplex PCR; TCRdb lists only in-frame clones, some missing. Of 600,000 to 750,000 clones listed, around 72% are singletons. Source material: memory CD4+ T cells sorted from blood. Subset described: CD45RA-negative fraction. These receptors all stem from a woman aged 30 to 39 in good health.

The V gene is TRBV28, the J gene TRBJ2-5, with 10 bases that match TRBD2. Germline assignment: CDR1 MDHEN and CDR2 SYDVKM. This CDR3 spans 16 amino acids. The junction had 6 bases not matched to a gene; V was cut back by 1 base and J by 4 bases. CDR3 DNA: TGTGCCAGCAGTTTATCCGCTAGCGGGAGACGAGAGACCCAGTACTTC. This sequence encodes CASSLSASGRRETQYF.

The chain recombines TRBV5-1 with TRBJ2-5, with 10 nucleotides matching TRBD2. V lost 4 bases, J lost 4 bases, and 7 bases stayed unmatched. This CDR3 region has 15 residues. Germline CDR1 and CDR2: SGHRS and YFSETQ. The CDR3 reads CASSILAGEGETQYF. In DNA form, the CDR3 reads TGCGCCAGCAGCATCCTAGCGGGAGAGGGAGAGACCCAGTACTTC.

This chain joins TRBV28 and TRBJ2-7; D ambiguous. The CDR3 loop spans 15 amino acids. Trimming left V 6 bases short and J 0 bases short, with 15 bases between. In germline, CDR1 is MDHEN, CDR2 SYDVKM. As DNA, the CDR3 is TGTGCCAGCAGCGGGCGAACCAAGAGCTCCTACGAGCAGTACTTC. Translation: CASSGRTKSSYEQYF.

In its sample, this clone was seen many times. V gene TRBV6-1 combines with J gene TRBJ2-2; a weak D match, TRBD2 (6 bases). CDR1 is MNHNS, CDR2 SASEGT, per germline. V lost 0 bases and J 4 bases, leaving 12 bases between the germline ends. The length of the CDR3 is 16 residues. CDR3 nucleotide sequence: TGTGCCAGCAGTGAAGCGGACGGGAGTGTCACCGGGGAGCTGTTTTTT. Its translation is CASSEADGSVTGELFF.

J is TRBJ2-7 and V is TRBV6-6; 7 bases match TRBD1. V trimming: 3 bases; J trimming: 5 bases; junction bases outside the gene matches: 4. Germline lookup yields CDR1 MNHNY and CDR2 SVGAGI (reference sequence). CDR3 size: 13 residues. DNA of the CDR3: TGTGCCAGCAGTTATAGGACAGGTAACGAGCAGTACTTC. This translates into CASSYRTGNEQYF.

The DNA of the CDR3 is TGTGCCAGCAGTGAACGGGAGGACAATGAGCAGTTCTTC. Protein product: CASSEREDNEQFF. This chain joins TRBV25-1 and TRBJ2-1; 7 bases map to TRBD2. The CDR3 has 13 amino acids. V dropped 2 bases and J dropped 5; count of bases not matched to a gene: 0. The germline V gene has CDR1 MGHDK and CDR2 SYGVNS.

The gene calls are TRBV7-2 and TRBJ1-1; unclear D gene. The CDR3 spans 12 residues. The germline CDR1 and CDR2 sequences are SGHTA and FQGNSA. V shed 3 bases and J shed 8 bases, with 10 bases lying between them. CDR3 bases: TGTGCCAGCAGCTTCCTTATCAGGGAAGCTTTCTTT. Translation: CASSFLIREAFF.

The chain is built from TRBV7-2 and TRBJ2-1; 12 nucleotides line up with TRBD2. J was trimmed by 0 bases and V by 5 bases; bases with no gene match: 5. Germline CDR1 and CDR2: SGHTA and FQGNSA. This CDR3 region has 17 residues. This CDR3 reads CASSPRTSGISYNEQFF. The CDR3 nucleotides are TGTGCCAGCAGCCCAAGGACTAGCGGGATCTCCTACAATGAGCAGTTCTTC.

The chain employs TRBV19 and TRBJ1-2; no firm D call. The germline CDR1 and CDR2 sequences are LNHDA and SQIVND (reference sequence). V gave up 5 bases and J gave up 5 bases, with 9 bases separating them. This CDR3 is built from 12 residues. CDR3 amino acids: CASSEAYYGYTF. CDR3 nucleotides: TGTGCCAGTAGTGAGGCTTATTATGGCTACACCTTC.

V is TRBV30 and J is TRBJ2-7, with D possibly matching TRBD2 (5 bases). Germline CDR1 is GTSNPN and CDR2 is SVGIG (reference sequence). V was pared by 4 bases and J by 0 bases, with 13 bases between. The CDR3 contains 14 residues. In nucleotides, the CDR3 is TGTGCCTGGACTCTCCGAGGGCACTCCTACGAGCAGTACTTC. Translation gives CAWTLRGHSYEQYF.

This clone was found once. The V call is TRBV11-3, the J call TRBJ2-7; 10 bases line up with TRBD2. Germline CDR1 reads SGHNT; CDR2 reads YENEEA. Trimming at V came to 4 bases and at J to 2 bases, leaving 8 bases not matched to a gene. The CDR3 is 16 amino acids. The CDR3 DNA reads as TGTGCCAGCAGCTCTCAACTAGCGGGGTCTCCCTACGAGCAGTACTTC. This translates into CASSSQLAGSPYEQYF.

The V call is TRBV28, the J call TRBJ2-7, with D maybe TRBD2 (5 bases). The CDR3 contains 16 residues. Germline V gene sequence: CDR1 MDHEN, CDR2 SYDVKM. Between the trimmed V and J ends, which lost 5 bases and 3 bases, there was a span of 20 bases. CDR3 nucleotides: TGTGCCAGCAGTACCATAGGGAGAAATACGGGCTACGAGCAGTACTTC. It is translated as CASSTIGRNTGYEQYF.

This chain joins TRBV28 and TRBJ2-7; D gene ambiguous. Germline V lookup: CDR1 MDHEN, CDR2 SYDVKM. V lost 6 bases to trimming and J lost 1 base, with 10 bases between them. This CDR3 contains 13 residues. The CDR3 coding sequence is TGTGCCAGCAGGTCGACCGAGTCCTACGAGCAGTACTTC. Residues: CASRSTESYEQYF.

The V and J genes are TRBV5-1 and TRBJ1-2, with D perhaps TRBD1 (5 bases). The V end lost 4 bases, the J end lost 4 bases, and 8 bases lay between the germline ends. CDR3 length: 12 amino acids. Germline V gives CDR1 SGHRS, CDR2 YFSETQ. The CDR3 reads CASSPGVYGYTF. The DNA of the CDR3 is TGCGCCAGCAGCCCGGGGGTCTATGGCTACACCTTC.

This clone occurred a few times. Other nucleotide sequences in the sample specify the same CDR3. The chain couples TRBV20-1 to TRBJ2-7; TRBD2 might be the D (5 bases). Deletions cut 3 bases from V and 5 bases from J, with 8 bases between. This CDR3 has 11 residues. The germline CDR1 and CDR2 sequences are DFQATT and SNEGSKA (reference sequence). CDR3 residues: CSASPGNEQYF. CDR3 DNA sequence: TGCAGTGCTAGCCCCGGGAACGAGCAGTACTTC.

The V call is TRBV4-1, the J call TRBJ2-3, with 8 bases that match TRBD2. After removal of 5 bases from V and 2 bases from J, the junction contained 6 bases not matched to a gene. Looked up from germline, CDR1 is MGHRA and CDR2 is YSYEKL. This CDR3 is 15 amino acids long. The DNA for the CDR3 is TGCGCCAGCAGCTCCTTACTAGCGGCCACAGATACGCAGTATTTT. It specifies CASSSLLAATDTQYF.

V usage is TRBV5-1 and J usage is TRBJ2-7, with 9 bases identical to TRBD2. The CDR3 loop spans 16 amino acids. The germline V gene has CDR1 SGHRS and CDR2 YFSETQ. Germline trimming cut 4 bases from V and 2 bases from J; bases unmatched to any gene: 10. The CDR3 loop is CASSTYSGRTPYEQYF. In DNA, the CDR3 is TGCGCCAGCAGCACTTATAGCGGGAGAACACCCTACGAGCAGTACTTC. The full variable domain, its missing parts supplied by reference TRBV5-1 and TRBJ2-7, is KAGVTQTPRYLIKTRGQQVTLSCSPISGHRSVSWYQQTPGQGLQFLFEYFSETQRNKGNFPGRFSGRQFSNSRSEMNVSTLELGDSALYLCASSTYSGRTPYEQYFGPGTRLTVT.